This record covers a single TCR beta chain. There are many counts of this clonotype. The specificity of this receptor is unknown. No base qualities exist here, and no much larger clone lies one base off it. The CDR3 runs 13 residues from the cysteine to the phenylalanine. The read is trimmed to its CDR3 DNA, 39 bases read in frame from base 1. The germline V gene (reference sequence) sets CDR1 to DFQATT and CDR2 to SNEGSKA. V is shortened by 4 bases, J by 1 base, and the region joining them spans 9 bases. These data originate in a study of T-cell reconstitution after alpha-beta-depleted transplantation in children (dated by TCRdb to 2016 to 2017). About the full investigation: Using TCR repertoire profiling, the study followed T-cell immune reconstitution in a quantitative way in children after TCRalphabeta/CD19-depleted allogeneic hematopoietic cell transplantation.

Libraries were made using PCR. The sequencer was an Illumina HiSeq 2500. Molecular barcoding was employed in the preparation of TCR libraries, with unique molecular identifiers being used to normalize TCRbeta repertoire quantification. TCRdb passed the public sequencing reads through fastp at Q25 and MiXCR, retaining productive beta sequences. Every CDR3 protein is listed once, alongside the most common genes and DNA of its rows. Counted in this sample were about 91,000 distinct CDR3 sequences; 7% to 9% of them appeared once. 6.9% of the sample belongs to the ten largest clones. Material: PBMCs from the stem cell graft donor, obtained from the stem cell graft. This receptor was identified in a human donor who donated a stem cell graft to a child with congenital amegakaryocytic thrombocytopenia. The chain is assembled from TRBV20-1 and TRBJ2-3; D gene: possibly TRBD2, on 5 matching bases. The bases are TGCAGTGCTAAACGGGAACGCACAGATACGCAGTATTTT. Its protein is CSAKRERTDTQYF.